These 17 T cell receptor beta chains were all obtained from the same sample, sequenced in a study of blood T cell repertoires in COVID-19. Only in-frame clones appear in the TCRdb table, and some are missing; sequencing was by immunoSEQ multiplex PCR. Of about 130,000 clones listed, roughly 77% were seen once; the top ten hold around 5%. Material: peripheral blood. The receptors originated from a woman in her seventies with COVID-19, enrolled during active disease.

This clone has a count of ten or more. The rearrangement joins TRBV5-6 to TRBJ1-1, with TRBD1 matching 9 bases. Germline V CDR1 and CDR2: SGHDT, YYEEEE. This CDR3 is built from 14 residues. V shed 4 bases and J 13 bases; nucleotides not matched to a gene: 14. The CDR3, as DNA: TGTGCCAGCAGCACCCGGACAGGGGAAATGTTCGATTTCTTT. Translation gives CASSTRTGEMFDFF.

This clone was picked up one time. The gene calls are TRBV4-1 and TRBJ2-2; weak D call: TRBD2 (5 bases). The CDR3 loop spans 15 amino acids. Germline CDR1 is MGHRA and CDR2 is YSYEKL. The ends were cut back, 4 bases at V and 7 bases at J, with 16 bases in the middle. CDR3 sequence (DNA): TGCGCCAGCAGCCCTCATCTGGGGAGCAGCGGGGAGCTGTTTTTT. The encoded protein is CASSPHLGSSGELFF.

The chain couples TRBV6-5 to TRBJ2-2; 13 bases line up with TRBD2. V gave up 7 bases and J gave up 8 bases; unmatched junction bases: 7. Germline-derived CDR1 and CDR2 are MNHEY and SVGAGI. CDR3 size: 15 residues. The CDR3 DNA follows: TGTGCCAGCACCACAAGGACTAGCGGGGGTGGGGAGCTGTTTTTT. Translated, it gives CASTTRTSGGGELFF.

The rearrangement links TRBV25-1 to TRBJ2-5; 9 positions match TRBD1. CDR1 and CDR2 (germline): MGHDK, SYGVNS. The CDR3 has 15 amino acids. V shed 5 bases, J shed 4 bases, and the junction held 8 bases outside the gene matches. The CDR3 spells CASSPGTGTTETQYF. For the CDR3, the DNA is TGTGCCAGCAGTCCCGGGACAGGGACCACAGAGACCCAGTACTTC.

The CDR3 region is CASTKRTGGTGELFF. CDR3 bases: TGTGCCAGCACCAAAAGGACAGGGGGGACCGGGGAGCTGTTTTTT. The rearrangement joins TRBV6-6 to TRBJ2-2; 10 nucleotides match TRBD1. There are 15 residues in the CDR3. Germline V lookup: CDR1 MNHNY, CDR2 SVGAGI (reference sequence). Trimming took 7 bases from V and 5 from J; bases not matched to a gene: 7.

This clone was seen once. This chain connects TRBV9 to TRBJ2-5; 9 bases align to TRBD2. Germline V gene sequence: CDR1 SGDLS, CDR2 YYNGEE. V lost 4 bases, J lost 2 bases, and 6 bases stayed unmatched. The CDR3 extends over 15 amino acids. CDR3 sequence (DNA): TGTGCCAGCAGCACAGCGGGGGGCCCTCAAGAGACCCAGTACTTC. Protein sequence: CASSTAGGPQETQYF.

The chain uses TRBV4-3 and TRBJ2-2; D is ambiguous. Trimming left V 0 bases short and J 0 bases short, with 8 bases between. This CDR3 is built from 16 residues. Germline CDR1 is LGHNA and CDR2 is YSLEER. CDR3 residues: CASSQDTLANTGELFF. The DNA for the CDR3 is TGCGCCAGCAGCCAAGACACCCTAGCGAACACCGGGGAGCTGTTTTTT.

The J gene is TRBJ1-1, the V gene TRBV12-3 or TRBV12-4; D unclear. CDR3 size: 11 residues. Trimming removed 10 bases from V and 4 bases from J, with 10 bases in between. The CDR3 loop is CATTAITEAFF. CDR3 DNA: TGTGCCACCACAGCTATCACTGAAGCTTTCTTT.

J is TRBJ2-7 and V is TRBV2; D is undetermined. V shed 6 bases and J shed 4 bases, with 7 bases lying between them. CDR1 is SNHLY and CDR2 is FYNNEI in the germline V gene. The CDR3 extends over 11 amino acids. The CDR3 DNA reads TGTGCCAGCAGAGAGGCATACGAGCAGTACTTC. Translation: CASREAYEQYF.

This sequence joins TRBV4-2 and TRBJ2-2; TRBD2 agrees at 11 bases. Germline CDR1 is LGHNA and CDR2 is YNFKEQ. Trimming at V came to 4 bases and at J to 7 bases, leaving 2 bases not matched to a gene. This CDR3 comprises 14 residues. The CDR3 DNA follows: TGTGCCAGCAGCCGGGGACTAGCGGACGGGGAGCTGTTTTTT. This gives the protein CASSRGLADGELFF.

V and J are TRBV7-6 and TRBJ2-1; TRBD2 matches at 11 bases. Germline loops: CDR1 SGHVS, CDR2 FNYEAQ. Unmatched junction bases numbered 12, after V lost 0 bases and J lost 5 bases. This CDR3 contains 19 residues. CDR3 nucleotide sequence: TGTGCCAGCAGCTTAGCGTTAGCGGGGGGGCCATATAGGGACAATGAGCAGTTCTTC. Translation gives CASSLALAGGPYRDNEQFF. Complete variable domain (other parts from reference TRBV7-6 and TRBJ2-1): GAGVSQSPRYKVTKRGQDVALRCDPISGHVSLYWYRQALGQGPEFLTYFNYEAQQDKSGLPNDRFSAERPEGSISTLTIQRTEQRDSAMYRCASSLALAGGPYRDNEQFFGPGTRLTVL.

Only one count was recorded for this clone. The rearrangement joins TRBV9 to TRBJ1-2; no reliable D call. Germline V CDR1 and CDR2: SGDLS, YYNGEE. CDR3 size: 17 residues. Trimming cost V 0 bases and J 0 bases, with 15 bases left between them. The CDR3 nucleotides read TGTGCCAGCAGCGTAGAGAGTCGAGCGATCCCTAACTATGGCTACACCTTC. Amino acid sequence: CASSVESRAIPNYGYTF.

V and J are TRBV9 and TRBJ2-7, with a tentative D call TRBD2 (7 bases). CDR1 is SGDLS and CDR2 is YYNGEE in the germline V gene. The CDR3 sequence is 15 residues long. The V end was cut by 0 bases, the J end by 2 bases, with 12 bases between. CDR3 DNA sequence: TGTGCCAGCAGCGTAGCGGCGGGGGCTACCTACGAGCAGTACTTC. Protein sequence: CASSVAAGATYEQYF.

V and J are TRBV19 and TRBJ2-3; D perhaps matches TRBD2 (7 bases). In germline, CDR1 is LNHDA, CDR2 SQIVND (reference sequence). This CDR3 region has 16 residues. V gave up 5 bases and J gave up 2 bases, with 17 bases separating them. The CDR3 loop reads CASSQRGGQYTDTQYF. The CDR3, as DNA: TGTGCCAGTAGTCAACGCGGGGGCCAATACACAGATACGCAGTATTTT.

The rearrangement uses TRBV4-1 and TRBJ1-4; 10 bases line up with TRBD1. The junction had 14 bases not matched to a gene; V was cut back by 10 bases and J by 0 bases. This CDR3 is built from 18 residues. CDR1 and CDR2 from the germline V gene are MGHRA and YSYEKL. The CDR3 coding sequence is TGCGCCACCCGCCGACAGGGGGCGGGGTTACCAACTAATGAAAAACTGTTTTTT. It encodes CATRRQGAGLPTNEKLFF.

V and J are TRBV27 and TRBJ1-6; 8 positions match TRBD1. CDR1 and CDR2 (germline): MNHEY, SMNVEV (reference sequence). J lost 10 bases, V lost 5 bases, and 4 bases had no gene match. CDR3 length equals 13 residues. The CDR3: CASSQGARSPLHF. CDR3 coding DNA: TGTGCCAGCAGTCAGGGGGCACGCTCACCCCTCCACTTT.

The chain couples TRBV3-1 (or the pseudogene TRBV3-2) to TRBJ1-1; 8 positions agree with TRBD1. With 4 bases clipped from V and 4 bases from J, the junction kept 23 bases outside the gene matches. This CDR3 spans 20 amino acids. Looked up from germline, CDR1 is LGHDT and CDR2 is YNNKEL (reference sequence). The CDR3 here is CASSLTGTGTKLPGGTEAFF. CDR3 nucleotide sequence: TGTGCCAGCAGCCTGACCGGGACAGGAACGAAATTACCCGGCGGCACTGAAGCTTTCTTT.